The 27 T cell receptor beta chains below all came from one sample that was sequenced in a study of shared clonotypes between healthy human individuals (dated by TCRdb to about 2020). Receptor libraries were prepared by the immunoSEQ multiplex PCR assay. Not all clones reach the TCRdb copy of this immuneACCESS table, which keeps in-frame sequences only. Checked studies attribute under half of the gap to unresolved V genes and leave the rest unexplained. Present in this sample are about 1 million clones, 70% to 80% of which were seen just once. The ten largest clones capture over 1.3% of the sample. The sample taken for sequencing was memory CD4+ T cells sorted from blood. Sample cell subset or site, as interpreted from the label and publication: CD45RA-negative fraction. All receptors derive from a man between 18 and 35 years old in good health.

V is TRBV30 and J is TRBJ2-7, with D unresolved. Germline lookup yields CDR1 GTSNPN and CDR2 SVGIG (reference sequence). The CDR3 covers 13 residues. Trimming took 3 bases from V and 2 from J, leaving 11 bases between them. The CDR3 region is CAWRPFITYEQYF. CDR3 bases: TGTGCCTGGAGGCCGTTCATCACCTACGAGCAGTACTTC. Drawing the rest from reference TRBV30 and TRBJ2-7, the complete variable domain is SQTIHQWPATLVQPVGSPLSLECTVEGTSNPNLYWYRQAAGRGLQLLFYSVGIGQISSEVPQNLSASRPQDRQFILSSKKLLLSDSGFYLCAWRPFITYEQYFGPGTRLTVT.

The chain carries TRBV27 and TRBJ1-6, with TRBD1 identical over 7 bases. Germline-derived CDR1 and CDR2 are MNHEY and SMNVEV (reference sequence). The CDR3 totals 15 residues. The V segment lost 2 bases and the J segment 12 bases; nucleotides outside the gene matches: 10. The CDR3 spells CASSLDWTGGGPLHF. For the CDR3, the DNA is TGTGCCAGCAGTTTAGACTGGACAGGCGGTGGACCCCTCCACTTT.

The chain carries TRBV4-3 and TRBJ1-3; possibly TRBD1 for D (5 bases). V gave up 1 base and J gave up 4 bases, with 11 bases separating them. CDR3 size: 15 residues. Looked up from germline, CDR1 is LGHNA and CDR2 is YSLEER. The CDR3 protein is CASSQGRGLGNTIYF. The CDR3 DNA follows: TGCGCCAGCAGCCAAGGAAGGGGCCTGGGAAACACCATATATTTT.

V is TRBV2 and J is TRBJ1-6, with D unresolved. V lost 4 bases and J lost 5, with 12 bases in between. Germline V lookup: CDR1 SNHLY, CDR2 FYNNEI. This CDR3 contains 15 residues. CDR3 residues: CASSVIDGNNSPLHF. DNA of the CDR3: TGTGCCAGCAGTGTAATTGACGGGAATAATTCACCCCTCCACTTT.

This clone was recorded a few times. This chain connects TRBV5-4 to TRBJ1-2; D unresolved. The CDR3 has 15 amino acids. Trimming removed 6 bases from V and 2 bases from J, with 17 bases in between. Per the germline V gene, CDR1 is SGHNT and CDR2 is YYREEE (reference sequence). DNA for the CDR3: TGTGCCAGCACCCCGAATGGGGTTTCGAACTATGGCTACACCTTC. It yields the protein CASTPNGVSNYGYTF.

The rearrangement joins TRBV18 to TRBJ2-7, with D perhaps TRBD1 (6 bases). V was trimmed by 5 bases and J by 4 bases, leaving 9 bases between them. The germline V gene encodes CDR1 KGHSH and CDR2 LQKENI. The CDR3 spans 12 residues. This CDR3 is CASSSRGYEQYF. DNA for the CDR3: TGTGCCAGCTCATCCAGGGGTTACGAGCAGTACTTC. The full variable domain, in which reference TRBV18 and TRBJ2-7 provide the parts outside the CDR3, is NAGVMQNPRHLVRRRGQEARLRCSPMKGHSHVYWYRQLPEEGLKFMVYLQKENIIDESGMPKERFSAEFPKEGPSILRIQQVVRGDSAAYFCASSSRGYEQYFGPGTRLTVT.

The rearrangement links TRBV7-3 to TRBJ1-2; 7 bases map to TRBD1. Per the germline V gene, CDR1 is SGHTA and CDR2 is FQGTGA. V was clipped by 5 bases and J by 7 bases; unmatched bases: 7. The CDR3 is 13 amino acids. The CDR3 nucleotides read TGTGCCAGCAGCCCACGGCAGGGGGGTGGCTACACCTTC. Translation gives CASSPRQGGGYTF.

The chain combines TRBV19 with TRBJ2-1; D is possibly TRBD1 (5 bases). CDR1 is LNHDA, CDR2 SQIVND, per germline (reference sequence). V lost 5 bases to trimming and J lost 6 bases, with 17 bases between them. This CDR3 contains 15 residues. The CDR3, as DNA: TGTGCCAGTAGTCCCCCCGGAAGGGGCCGCAATGAGCAGTTCTTC. It encodes CASSPPGRGRNEQFF. Full variable domain (outside the CDR3, taken from reference TRBV19 and TRBJ2-1): DGGITQSPKYLFRKEGQNVTLSCEQNLNHDAMYWYRQDPGQGLRLIYYSQIVNDFQKGDIAEGYSVSREKKESFPLTVTSAQKNPTAFYLCASSPPGRGRNEQFFGPGTRLTVL.

The chain carries TRBV6-1 and TRBJ2-2, with D uncertain. The V and J ends lost 5 bases and 4 bases respectively, with 11 bases between them. Germline values: CDR1 MNHNS, CDR2 SASEGT. This CDR3 has 14 residues. CDR3 amino acids: CASSLQGATGELFF. The CDR3 bases are TGTGCCAGCAGTCTGCAAGGAGCCACCGGGGAGCTGTTTTTT.

This sequence joins TRBV5-6 and TRBJ2-1; the match to TRBD1 covers 7 bases. The CDR3 has 15 amino acids. J gave up 0 bases and V 3 bases, and 3 bases lay outside the gene matches. Germline assignment: CDR1 SGHDT and CDR2 YYEEEE. The CDR3: CASSSDRFSYNEQFF. CDR3 nucleotides: TGTGCCAGCAGCTCGGACAGGTTCTCCTACAATGAGCAGTTCTTC.

Points on this clone: Other DNA sequences from this sample encode an identical CDR3 as well. The chain has TRBV25-1 and TRBJ2-3, with D hard to call. The germline V gene encodes CDR1 MGHDK and CDR2 SYGVNS. V was trimmed by 0 bases and J by 4 bases, leaving 2 bases between them. The CDR3 totals 12 residues. In DNA, the CDR3 is TGTGCCAGCAGTGAATATCCAGATACGCAGTATTTT. It codes for CASSEYPDTQYF.

This clone was seen a few times. The V call is TRBV5-6, the J call TRBJ1-3, with 8 bases fitting TRBD1. J gave up 0 bases and V 6 bases, and 11 bases lay outside the gene matches. CDR3 length equals 17 residues. Germline V CDR1 and CDR2: SGHDT, YYEEEE. This chain's CDR3 is CASTLSRDRFSGNTIYF. Written as DNA, the CDR3 is TGTGCCAGCACCCTGTCCCGGGACAGGTTCTCTGGAAACACCATATATTTT.

With respect to this clone: The junction and the germline gene differ at one end; a read error may be behind it. The J gene is TRBJ2-7, the V gene TRBV7-7; D perhaps matches TRBD1 (5 bases). There are 14 residues in the CDR3. The germline V gene has CDR1 SSHAT and CDR2 FNYEAQ (reference sequence). In DNA form, the CDR3 reads TGTGCTAGCAGTAAACAGGATGGGGTTGGAGAGCAGTACTTC. This encodes CASSKQDGVGEQYF.

CDR3 sequence: CASSLRLLDTQYF. The CDR3, as DNA: TGCGCCAGCAGCCTACGCTTGCTGGATACGCAGTATTTT. This chain connects TRBV4-3 to TRBJ2-3; D gene ambiguous. Germline V gene data show CDR1 as LGHNA and CDR2 as YSLEER. The CDR3 extends over 13 amino acids. V was clipped by 4 bases and J by 6 bases, with 11 bases between them.

This chain uses TRBV6-1 with TRBJ2-7; TRBD2 might be the D (6 bases). The CDR3 covers 11 residues. Germline loops: CDR1 MNHNS, CDR2 SASEGT. Trimming took 7 bases from V and 4 from J, leaving 8 bases between them. CDR3 protein: CASMGLYEQYF. The CDR3 DNA is TGTGCCAGCATGGGACTTTACGAGCAGTACTTC.

V and J are TRBV10-3 and TRBJ2-3; no clear D. Trimming took off 1 base at V and 3 bases at J, with 8 bases between the two ends. CDR3 length: 14 amino acids. Germline assignment: CDR1 ENHRY and CDR2 SYGVKD. CDR3 coding DNA: TGTGCCATCAGTGAGTTAGCTACTACAGATACGCAGTATTTT. Translated, it gives CAISELATTDTQYF.

The genes are TRBV19 and TRBJ1-4; D remains ambiguous. Trimming cost V 6 bases and J 8 bases, with 19 bases left between them. The CDR3 has 15 residues. The germline V gene encodes CDR1 LNHDA and CDR2 SQIVND (reference sequence). For the CDR3, the DNA is TGTGCCAGTAGCGGTGTCGGAGTGGGTGAAGAAAAACTGTTTTTT. Protein: CASSGVGVGEEKLFF.

The DNA of the CDR3 is TGTGCCAGCAGTTCCGCCGGTGGCGCGGCGAACACCGGGGAGCTGTTTTTT. This sequence encodes CASSSAGGAANTGELFF. V usage is TRBV28 and J usage is TRBJ2-2; D is unresolved. The CDR3 has 17 amino acids. Germline V gives CDR1 MDHEN, CDR2 SYDVKM. V was pared by 4 bases and J by 0 bases, with 15 bases between.

The sample holds many counts of this clone. Other DNA sequences of this sample code for an identical CDR3. The rearrangement joins TRBV2 to TRBJ1-3; TRBD1 agrees at 8 bases. The germline CDR1 and CDR2 sequences are SNHLY and FYNNEI. Unmatched junction bases numbered 2, after V lost 4 bases and J lost 3 bases. The CDR3 covers 14 residues. CDR3 amino acids: CASSGTGYGNTIYF. CDR3 sequence (DNA): TGTGCCAGCAGTGGGACAGGGTATGGAAACACCATATATTTT.

This chain connects TRBV5-4 to TRBJ2-2, with D hard to call. V was cut by 1 base and J by 0 bases, with 13 bases left in between. Per germline, CDR1 SGHNT and CDR2 YYREEE (reference sequence). CDR3 length: 17 residues. CDR3 DNA sequence: TGTGCCAGCAGCTTGTTTCCAGGCCCAGCGAACACCGGGGAGCTGTTTTTT. Encoded protein: CASSLFPGPANTGELFF.

The V gene is TRBV2, the J gene TRBJ1-5; no clear D. This CDR3 comprises 16 residues. CDR1 is SNHLY and CDR2 is FYNNEI in the germline V gene. The V and J ends lost 0 bases and 0 bases respectively, with 9 bases between them. The CDR3 DNA reads as TGTGCCAGCAGTGAAGCCAGAACACTTAGCAATCAGCCCCAGCATTTT. Its protein product is CASSEARTLSNQPQHF. Full variable domain (remainder filled in from reference TRBV2 and TRBJ1-5): EPEVTQTPSHQVTQMGQEVILRCVPISNHLYFYWYRQILGQKVEFLVSFYNNEISEKSEIFDDQFSVERPDGSNFTLKIRSTKLEDSAMYFCASSEARTLSNQPQHFGDGTRLSIL.

This clone is a singleton in its sample. As DNA, the CDR3 is TGTGCCAGCAGCTTGTCAAGCGGGGGGTTCAGCACAGATACGCAGTATTTT. It codes for CASSLSSGGFSTDTQYF. This chain joins TRBV5-4 and TRBJ2-3, with TRBD2 matching over 9 bases. Germline CDR1 SGHNT, CDR2 YYREEE (reference sequence). After removal of 1 base from V and 0 bases from J, the junction contained 6 bases not matched to a gene. The CDR3 is 17 amino acids.

This clone has a count of ten or more. J is TRBJ2-7 and V is TRBV28; 9 nucleotides line up with TRBD2. The ends lost 6 bases at V and 4 bases at J; junction bases unmatched: 7. Germline loops: CDR1 MDHEN, CDR2 SYDVKM. This CDR3 is 14 amino acids long. The CDR3 sequence: CASSRAGGIYEQYF. The CDR3 DNA sequence: TGTGCCAGCAGCCGGGCGGGGGGGATTTACGAGCAGTACTTC.

This clone has a handful of counts. The sample contains more than one DNA sequence encoding this CDR3. This chain connects TRBV5-1 to TRBJ1-1; TRBD1 agrees at 9 bases. This CDR3 has 14 residues. V lost 4 bases and J lost 1; bases outside the gene matches: 2. CDR1 and CDR2 from the germline V gene are SGHRS and YFSETQ. The CDR3 here is CASSRDRANTEAFF. CDR3 sequence (DNA): TGCGCCAGCAGCCGGGACAGGGCGAACACTGAAGCTTTCTTT.

The chain employs TRBV30 and TRBJ1-3; D is unclear. From germline, CDR1 is GTSNPN and CDR2 SVGIG (reference sequence). This CDR3 region has 14 residues. Trimming removed 2 bases from V and 2 bases from J, with 10 bases in between. In DNA form, the CDR3 reads TGTGCCTGGAGTAATCTAATCGCTGGAAACACCATATATTTT. Translated: CAWSNLIAGNTIYF.

This sequence joins TRBV7-3 and TRBJ1-2; 8 positions match TRBD1. The CDR3 runs to 16 residues. Germline CDR1 is SGHTA and CDR2 is FQGTGA. V trimming: 5 bases; J trimming: 5 bases; junction bases outside the gene matches: 13. This chain's CDR3 is CASSRTDRGLWYGYTF. The CDR3 DNA reads TGTGCCAGCAGCCGAACAGACAGGGGTCTTTGGTATGGCTACACCTTC.

The chain is built from TRBV19 and TRBJ2-3; possibly TRBD2 for D (5 bases). In germline, CDR1 is LNHDA, CDR2 SQIVND (reference sequence). Trimming removed 7 bases at V and 2 bases at J, with 19 bases between. This CDR3 is 16 amino acids long. CDR3 residues: CASTQSPGYSTDTQYF. CDR3 coding DNA: TGTGCCAGTACTCAATCCCCGGGGTATTCCACAGATACGCAGTATTTT.